Here is one T cell receptor (beta chain) with its context. Its specificity is not known. This sample is part of a study of cytomegalovirus exposure and HLA in healthy donors. Findings and caveats of the study: With DRB1 most and HLA-C fewest, TCR association rates differed between HLA loci in a later analysis.

The CDR3 sequence is 15 residues long. Per the germline V gene, CDR1 is SEHNR and CDR2 is FQNEAQ (reference sequence). Trimming took off 1 base at V and 3 bases at J, with 10 bases between the two ends. PCR primers comprised 60 Vbeta and 13 Jbeta primers. Measured with immunoSEQ multiplex PCR; TCRdb has only the in-frame clones, and not every one. The sample has around 99,000 clones, roughly 76% seen once. The sequencing sample was made of PBMCs. The chain is built from TRBV7-9 and TRBJ1-5; D is unclear. The TCR comes from a man aged 18-30 years in good health and CMV-seronegative. The CDR3 loop is CASSLGVLNNQPQHF. The DNA of the CDR3 is TGTGCCAGCAGCTTAGGGGTACTAAACAATCAGCCCCAGCATTTT.